One and the same sample provided the 9 T cell receptor beta chains below, sequenced in a study of patients and donors after allogeneic stem cell transplantation. TCRdb re-called the RT-PCR reads through MiXCR, storing one row per CDR3 protein. The repertoire holds approximately 150,000 distinct CDR3 sequences, with 24% as singletons. Material: blood, either unsorted or a sorted T cell fraction (not recorded which). The receptors stem from a human donor who was either an allogeneic HSCT recipient or a stem cell or donor lymphocyte infusion donor (not recorded which). It is not recorded whose cells these are; they may come from a transplant donor.

V gene TRBV5-1 combines with J gene TRBJ2-1; D is ambiguous. CDR3 length: 11 residues. V was pared by 5 bases and J by 8 bases, with 8 bases between. CDR1 is SGHRS, CDR2 YFSETQ, per germline. The CDR3 nucleotides read TGCGCCAGCAGTGTTAGGTATGAGCAGTTCTTC. Residues: CASSVRYEQFF.

This chain links TRBV20-1 with TRBJ1-2; D call uncertain. The CDR3 has 15 residues. Germline CDR1 DFQATT, CDR2 SNEGSKA (reference sequence). DNA of the CDR3: TGCAGCGCCATAGTATTAACAGAATGGAACTATGGCTACACCTTC. This sequence encodes CSAIVLTEWNYGYTF.

In its sample, this clonotype was seen a few times. The chain uses TRBV9 and TRBJ1-4; D gene unclear. Trimming stripped 4 bases from V and 0 bases from J, with 22 bases between. Germline V gene lookup returns CDR1 SGDLS and CDR2 YYNGEE. CDR3 size: 19 residues. In DNA, the CDR3 is TGTGCCAGCAGCCCGAGCCGTGGGGATATACGTGCAACTAATGAAAAACTGTTTTTT. Protein: CASSPSRGDIRATNEKLFF.

CDR3 sequence reads: CASNEDYEQYF. The CDR3 DNA reads as TGTGCCAGCAACGAAGACTACGAGCAGTACTTC. V usage is TRBV2 and J usage is TRBJ2-7; D not resolved. The CDR3 runs 11 residues. CDR1 is SNHLY, CDR2 FYNNEI, per germline. Trimming removed 7 bases from V and 3 bases from J, with 7 bases in between.

The J gene is TRBJ2-7, the V gene TRBV20-1; TRBD2 might be the D (7 bases). Germline values: CDR1 DFQATT, CDR2 SNEGSKA (reference sequence). The CDR3 extends over 14 amino acids. V lost 5 bases and J lost 4, with 18 bases in between. CDR3 loop: CSAFGGPIPYEQYF. The CDR3, as DNA: TGCAGTGCTTTCGGGGGGCCTATCCCTTACGAGCAGTACTTC.

The genes are TRBV20-1 and TRBJ2-5; perhaps TRBD2 as D (5 bases). The CDR3 consists of 13 residues. Trimming cost V 0 bases and J 5 bases, with 10 bases left between them. Per germline, CDR1 DFQATT and CDR2 SNEGSKA (reference sequence). The CDR3: CSARDRGLETQYF. DNA of the CDR3: TGCAGTGCTAGAGATCGAGGGCTGGAGACCCAGTACTTC.

The chain combines TRBV6-5 with TRBJ1-2; maybe TRBD1 (6 bases). CDR3 length equals 16 residues. CDR1 MNHEY and CDR2 SVGAGI come from the germline V gene. With 8 bases removed from V and 0 bases from J, the gap between germline ends came to 19 bases. The CDR3 DNA sequence: TGTGCCAGCGGAGAAGAGGGGGGGATTGCTAACTATGGCTACACCTTC. Translation: CASGEEGGIANYGYTF.

This clonotype was counted a few times. This chain links TRBV29-1 with TRBJ2-7; 14 bases map to TRBD2. With V trimmed by 6 bases and J by 0 bases, 10 bases remained unmatched. Per the germline V gene, CDR1 is SQVTM and CDR2 is ANQGSEA. The CDR3 contains 17 residues. The CDR3 DNA follows: TGCAGCGTGGCCGGGACTAGCGGGAGTAGTGGCTCCTACGAGCAGTACTTC. This gives the protein CSVAGTSGSSGSYEQYF.

The chain combines TRBV7-6 with TRBJ1-1; no clear D. Germline-derived CDR1 and CDR2 are SGHVS and FNYEAQ. V dropped 5 bases and J dropped 4 bases, with 14 bases sitting between them. This CDR3 has 14 residues. DNA for the CDR3: TGTGCCAGCAGCCCGCGAAAGGGTTCCACTGAAGCTTTCTTT. Translated: CASSPRKGSTEAFF.